The 31 T cell receptor beta chains listed next were all sequenced from one sample in a study of T-cell memory formation after mild COVID-19. MiXCR was run by TCRdb on the 5' RACE reads, yielding one entry per CDR3 protein. Found here are fewer than 300,000 distinct CDR3 sequences, over 15% of them singletons; the top ten hold more than 20%. Sequenced sample: PBMCs or a T cell subset sorted from them (not recorded which). The receptors were gathered from a man aged 18 to 29 who had mild COVID-19 (a few samples of this study predate the infection). Cell type and time point are not known.

The CDR3 DNA is TGCGCCAGCAGCCGCGGGGGAACCAGCACAGATACGCAGTATTTT. It specifies CASSRGGTSTDTQYF. The J gene is TRBJ2-3, the V gene TRBV5-1, with 7 nucleotides matching TRBD2. The CDR3 loop spans 15 amino acids. CDR1 SGHRS and CDR2 YFSETQ come from the germline V gene. V was clipped by 4 bases and J by 0 bases; unmatched bases: 5.

The chain joins TRBV7-9 to TRBJ1-4, with D possibly TRBD1 on 6 matching bases. The germline CDR1 and CDR2 sequences are SEHNR and FQNEAQ (reference sequence). The CDR3 is 14 residues long. The V and J ends lost 3 bases and 7 bases respectively, with 12 bases between them. The CDR3 region is CASSLGAGGEKLFF. Here the CDR3 DNA reads TGTGCCAGCAGCTTGGGGGCCGGCGGTGAAAAACTGTTTTTT.

This clonotype has more than one count but fewer than ten. The chain uses TRBV25-1 and TRBJ2-3, with D possibly being TRBD1 (6 bases). The CDR3 is 15 residues long. Germline CDR1 is MGHDK and CDR2 is SYGVNS. Trimming took off 4 bases at V and 5 bases at J, with 16 bases between the two ends. Here the CDR3 reads CASSGTARVGDTQYF. As DNA, the CDR3 is TGTGCCAGCAGTGGGACAGCCAGAGTTGGAGATACGCAGTATTTT.

In its sample, this clonotype was seen a few times. This chain uses TRBV7-8 with TRBJ2-7, with 10 bases aligning to TRBD2. V shed 5 bases and J 4 bases; nucleotides not matched to a gene: 8. In germline, CDR1 is SGHVS, CDR2 FQNEAQ. This CDR3 has 15 residues. The CDR3 region is CASSTPGTSEYEQYF. The CDR3 region has the DNA TGTGCCAGCAGCACCCCCGGGACTAGCGAGTACGAGCAGTACTTC. Drawing the rest from reference TRBV7-8 and TRBJ2-7, the complete variable domain is GAGVSQSPRYKVAKRGQDVALRCDPISGHVSLFWYQQALGQGPEFLTYFQNEAQLDKSGLPSDRFFAERPEGSVSTLKIQRTQQEDSAVYLCASSTPGTSEYEQYFGPGTRLTVT.

This clonotype was observed a handful of times. The chain couples TRBV6-1 to TRBJ2-7, with 8 nucleotides matching TRBD2. Germline V gives CDR1 MNHNS, CDR2 SASEGT. CDR3 length: 14 residues. V lost 7 bases, J lost 3 bases, and 8 bases stayed unmatched. CDR3 sequence reads: CASTPGLGVYEQYF. Written as DNA, the CDR3 is TGTGCCAGCACTCCGGGACTAGGAGTCTACGAGCAGTACTTC.

The chain links TRBV24-1 to TRBJ2-3; TRBD1 agrees at 8 bases. Germline V gene lookup returns CDR1 KGHDR and CDR2 SFDVKD. This CDR3 is built from 15 residues. The V and J ends lost 7 bases and 0 bases, in that order; junction bases with no gene match: 5. The DNA for the CDR3 is TGTGCCACCAGGAGCCGGGACAGGAGCACAGATACGCAGTATTTT. Protein: CATRSRDRSTDTQYF.

This clonotype was counted ten times or more. The V gene is TRBV4-3, the J gene TRBJ2-7; unclear D gene. The V and J ends lost 1 base and 1 base respectively, with 8 bases between them. The CDR3 loop spans 14 amino acids. Germline V gene lookup returns CDR1 LGHNA and CDR2 YSLEER. CDR3 DNA sequence: TGCGCCAGCAGCCAAGGCATTGATTCCTACGAGCAGTACTTC. This sequence encodes CASSQGIDSYEQYF.

The sample holds one count of this clonotype. The rearrangement links TRBV6-6 to TRBJ2-3; perhaps D is TRBD1 or TRBD2 (5 bases each). The CDR3 runs 13 residues. CDR1 and CDR2 (germline): MNHNY, SVGAGI (reference sequence). V was cut by 6 bases and J by 8 bases, with 15 bases left in between. The CDR3 bases are TGTGCCAGCAGCCGGGACCTTGGGGGTACGCAGTATTTT. This gives the protein CASSRDLGGTQYF.

This clonotype turned up a few times. The V gene is TRBV7-9, the J gene TRBJ2-5, with 14 bases identical to TRBD2. Looked up from germline, CDR1 is SEHNR and CDR2 is FQNEAQ (reference sequence). The CDR3 is 18 amino acids. The trim removed 5 bases at V and 1 base at J, leaving 9 bases unmatched. CDR3 sequence: CASSLGLAGGLSQETQYF. CDR3 DNA sequence: TGTGCCAGCAGCCTCGGACTAGCGGGGGGCCTATCCCAAGAGACCCAGTACTTC.

This clonotype was counted many times. The rearrangement uses TRBV5-1 and TRBJ2-1; D gene unclear. Trimming took 1 base from V and 0 from J, leaving 8 bases between them. Germline loops: CDR1 SGHRS, CDR2 YFSETQ. The CDR3 contains 15 residues. CDR3 sequence (DNA): TGCGCCAGCAGCTTGCAGAGGAGCTCCTACAATGAGCAGTTCTTC. It specifies CASSLQRSSYNEQFF.

This clonotype appeared a few times. The chain carries TRBV5-1 and TRBJ2-2; 7 bases map to TRBD1. The germline CDR1 and CDR2 sequences are SGHRS and YFSETQ. The CDR3 is 14 amino acids. Losses at the gene ends were 4 bases for V and 4 bases for J; bases not matched to a gene: 4. Written as DNA, the CDR3 is TGCGCCAGCAGCGACAGGGTATCCACCGGGGAGCTGTTTTTT. Its protein is CASSDRVSTGELFF. The variable domain in full, with the rest retrieved from reference TRBV5-1 and TRBJ2-2, is KAGVTQTPRYLIKTRGQQVTLSCSPISGHRSVSWYQQTPGQGLQFLFEYFSETQRNKGNFPGRFSGRQFSNSRSEMNVSTLELGDSALYLCASSDRVSTGELFFGEGSRLTVL.

The chain carries TRBV2 and TRBJ1-6; possibly TRBD1 for D (5 bases). This CDR3 contains 18 residues. Per the germline V gene, CDR1 is SNHLY and CDR2 is FYNNEI. The V and J ends lost 9 bases and 7 bases respectively, with 28 bases between them. The CDR3 DNA sequence: TGTGCCAGTCAACCCTGGTGGACGGCGAGTGGACAAAATTCACCCCTCCACTTT. It translates to CASQPWWTASGQNSPLHF.

The CDR3 DNA sequence: TGCGCCAGCAGCCAAGACCTCGGGGTCCGGCAGTACTTC. Its translation: CASSQDLGVRQYF. The chain combines TRBV4-3 with TRBJ2-5, with D maybe TRBD2 (5 bases). Between the trimmed V and J ends, which lost 0 bases and 11 bases, there was a span of 13 bases. The CDR3 consists of 13 residues. Germline V CDR1 and CDR2: LGHNA, YSLEER.

This clonotype has more than one count but fewer than ten. This chain connects TRBV6-1 to TRBJ1-1, with D maybe TRBD1 (6 bases). The CDR3 totals 13 residues. Germline values: CDR1 MNHNS, CDR2 SASEGT. Trimming pared 8 bases from V and 1 base from J, leaving 11 bases between. The CDR3 DNA reads TGTGCCAGCTCGACAGGCCCGAACACTGAAGCTTTCTTT. Its translation: CASSTGPNTEAFF.

The CDR3 region has the DNA TGCAGTGCTAGAGATACGGGGGAGATCACAGATACGCAGTATTTT. This encodes CSARDTGEITDTQYF. This chain joins TRBV20-1 and TRBJ2-3, with D maybe TRBD2 (6 bases). The CDR3 length is 15 residues. Between the trimmed V and J ends, which lost 0 bases and 2 bases, there was a span of 12 bases. Germline assignment: CDR1 DFQATT and CDR2 SNEGSKA (reference sequence).

This rearrangement joins TRBV12-3 or TRBV12-4 to TRBJ2-1; D possibly corresponds to TRBD1 (5 bases). V lost 6 bases and J lost 5, with 11 bases in between. The CDR3 covers 13 residues. CDR3: CASSPTANNEQFF. For the CDR3, the DNA is TGTGCCAGCAGCCCGACAGCTAACAATGAGCAGTTCTTC.

This clonotype has ten or more counts. The V call is TRBV29-1, the J call TRBJ1-3, with TRBD1 matching over 8 bases. The CDR3 is made up of 16 amino acids. After removal of 4 bases from V and 2 bases from J, the junction contained 10 bases not matched to a gene. Germline-derived CDR1 and CDR2 are SQVTM and ANQGSEA. DNA of the CDR3: TGCAGCGTTGCCAGCAGGGGGCTTGGCGCTGGAAACACCATATATTTT. It codes for CSVASRGLGAGNTIYF.

This clonotype occurred a few times. The CDR3 is CASSLGRLYGYTF. The CDR3 coding sequence is TGTGCCAGCAGCTTAGGACGGCTCTATGGCTACACCTTC. The chain combines TRBV5-6 with TRBJ1-2; D is uncertain. The CDR3 covers 13 residues. Germline CDR1 is SGHDT and CDR2 is YYEEEE. V shed 2 bases and J shed 4 bases, with 9 bases lying between them.

This clonotype showed up just a few times. The V call is TRBV6-2 or TRBV6-3, the J call TRBJ2-5; 7 positions agree with TRBD2. The germline gives CDR1 MNHEY, CDR2 SVGEGT. J was trimmed by 5 bases and V by 0 bases; bases with no gene match: 12. This CDR3 comprises 17 residues. Here the CDR3 DNA reads TGTGCCAGCAGTTACTCCTACACGGCCCGGGAGGCCGAGACCCAGTACTTC. Amino acids: CASSYSYTAREAETQYF.

The V gene is TRBV2, the J gene TRBJ2-7; 8 bases line up with TRBD1. Losses at the gene ends were 3 bases for V and 6 bases for J; bases not matched to a gene: 4. This CDR3 is 13 amino acids long. CDR1 SNHLY and CDR2 FYNNEI come from the germline V gene. CDR3 coding DNA: TGTGCCAGCAGTGACCAGGGGGCGGCCGAGCAGTACTTC. Its protein is CASSDQGAAEQYF.

This clonotype was seen ten or more times. The V and J genes are TRBV6-5 and TRBJ2-7; tentatively, D is TRBD1 (6 bases). The CDR3 spans 12 residues. V lost 6 bases to trimming and J lost 11 bases, with 17 bases between them. The germline V gene has CDR1 MNHEY and CDR2 SVGAGI. The CDR3 sequence: CASSTRQAKKYF. CDR3 DNA: TGTGCCAGCAGCACGCGACAGGCAAAGAAGTACTTC.

The chain couples TRBV4-3 to TRBJ2-5; no clear D gene. The CDR3 spans 14 residues. Germline CDR1 LGHNA, CDR2 YSLEER. The V end lost 0 bases, the J end lost 4 bases, and 9 bases lay between the germline ends. The CDR3 DNA reads as TGCGCCAGCAGCCAAGAGTGGCGTTCAGAGACCCAGTACTTC. Protein: CASSQEWRSETQYF.

In this sample, this clonotype turned up a few times. The chain employs TRBV7-2 and TRBJ1-2; TRBD1 matches 8 bases. V lost 1 base, J lost 5 bases, and 6 bases stayed unmatched. The CDR3 is 15 amino acids. Germline V CDR1 and CDR2: SGHTA, FQGNSA. The CDR3, as DNA: TGTGCCAGCAGCTTAGGCCAGGGGGCGAAGTATGGCTACACCTTC. Amino acid sequence: CASSLGQGAKYGYTF.

The rearrangement links TRBV6-6 to TRBJ2-7; TRBD2 matches at 8 bases. The CDR3 consists of 15 residues. CDR1 and CDR2 (germline): MNHNY, SVGAGI (reference sequence). V dropped 6 bases and J dropped 7; count of bases not matched to a gene: 14. In DNA form, the CDR3 reads TGTGCCAGCAGCCCCGGGGCCGGGGGGGCCAGGGAGCAGTACTTC. It yields the protein CASSPGAGGAREQYF.

This clonotype was seen only a few times. The rearrangement links TRBV5-1 to TRBJ1-5; D possibly corresponds to TRBD1 (5 bases). V lost 5 bases to trimming and J lost 0 bases, with 12 bases between them. CDR3 length equals 15 residues. Per the germline V gene, CDR1 is SGHRS and CDR2 is YFSETQ. The CDR3 coding sequence is TGCGCCAGCAGTCCTCACAGGAATAGCAATCAGCCCCAGCATTTT. Amino acids: CASSPHRNSNQPQHF.

This clonotype was detected a few times. The V call is TRBV29-1, the J call TRBJ2-7; possibly TRBD2 for D (5 bases). V gave up 4 bases and J gave up 0 bases, with 7 bases separating them. This CDR3 contains 12 residues. The germline V gene has CDR1 SQVTM and CDR2 ANQGSEA. This CDR3 reads CSVVEDSYEQYF. CDR3 bases: TGCAGCGTTGTGGAGGACTCCTACGAGCAGTACTTC.

The V call is TRBV29-1, the J call TRBJ1-2; D remains ambiguous. This CDR3 contains 10 residues. V was cut by 4 bases and J by 2 bases, with 2 bases left in between. Germline values: CDR1 SQVTM, CDR2 ANQGSEA. Here the CDR3 DNA reads TGCAGCGTTGGAAACTATGGCTACACCTTC. This encodes CSVGNYGYTF.

This clonotype has only a few counts. The V gene is TRBV6-5, the J gene TRBJ1-1, with 7 bases that match TRBD1. The CDR3 is made up of 15 amino acids. V gave up 6 bases and J gave up 5 bases; unmatched junction bases: 12. Germline CDR1 is MNHEY and CDR2 is SVGAGI. CDR3 DNA: TGTGCCAGCAGGCGGGACGAGGGGGCAGGAACTGAAGCTTTCTTT. Protein product: CASRRDEGAGTEAFF.

This clonotype was recorded at least ten times. The V call is TRBV4-3, the J call TRBJ2-5; 7 nucleotides agree with TRBD2. V shed 0 bases, J shed 2 bases, and the junction held 6 bases outside the gene matches. The CDR3 is 16 residues long. Per germline, CDR1 LGHNA and CDR2 YSLEER. CDR3 bases: TGCGCCAGCAGCCAAGATGTGGGGAGGGGACAAGAGACCCAGTACTTC. Translation gives CASSQDVGRGQETQYF.

This chain connects TRBV6-2 or TRBV6-3 to TRBJ1-1; TRBD1 matches 7 bases. Germline CDR1 MNHEY, CDR2 SVGEGT. The V segment lost 7 bases and the J segment 13 bases; nucleotides outside the gene matches: 15. The CDR3 totals 13 residues. The CDR3 loop reads CASNPGDSGLDFF. Here the CDR3 DNA reads TGTGCCAGCAACCCCGGGGACAGCGGGTTGGATTTCTTT.

This clonotype turned up a few times. The chain couples TRBV5-4 to TRBJ2-6, with 13 bases aligning to TRBD2. The CDR3 covers 19 residues. The V and J ends lost 4 bases and 1 base, in that order; junction bases with no gene match: 8. Germline V gives CDR1 SGHNT, CDR2 YYREEE (reference sequence). In DNA, the CDR3 is TGTGCCAGCAGCCCAGGGGGACTAGCGGGGTTTTCTGGGGCCAACGTCCTGACTTTC. Translating it yields CASSPGGLAGFSGANVLTF.